The 31 T cell receptor beta chains below all came from one sample that was sequenced in a study of shared clonotypes between healthy human individuals. Profiled with immunoSEQ multiplex PCR; TCRdb holds only in-frame clones, not every one. The table shows under 750,000 clones, with roughly 72% occurring only once. Sequenced: memory CD4+ T cells sorted from blood. Subset reported: CD45RA-negative fraction. These receptors were taken from a woman aged 25 to 45 in good health.

With regard to this clone: Other DNA sequences from this sample encode an identical CDR3 as well. The chain links TRBV6-5 to TRBJ2-3, with D perhaps matching TRBD1 (6 bases). Trimming removed 8 bases from V and 1 base from J, with 10 bases in between. Germline V gives CDR1 MNHEY, CDR2 SVGAGI. The CDR3 spans 13 residues. CDR3 region: CASQGLGTDTQYF. In DNA, the CDR3 is TGTGCCAGCCAGGGGTTGGGCACAGATACGCAGTATTTT.

J is TRBJ1-5 and V is TRBV19; 8 bases line up with TRBD1. Germline V gene data show CDR1 as LNHDA and CDR2 as SQIVND (reference sequence). Trimming removed 6 bases from V and 3 bases from J; junction bases left unmatched: 4. The CDR3 has 14 amino acids. The CDR3 spells CASRGTGPNQPQHF. The CDR3 nucleotides read TGTGCCAGTAGGGGGACAGGCCCCAATCAGCCCCAGCATTTT. Based on the CDR3 plus reference TRBV19 and TRBJ1-5, the full variable domain is DGGITQSPKYLFRKEGQNVTLSCEQNLNHDAMYWYRQDPGQGLRLIYYSQIVNDFQKGDIAEGYSVSREKKESFPLTVTSAQKNPTAFYLCASRGTGPNQPQHFGDGTRLSIL.

Only a few counts were recorded for this clone. V usage is TRBV30 and J usage is TRBJ2-1, with 7 bases fitting TRBD2. The CDR3 totals 14 residues. With V trimmed by 2 bases and J by 4 bases, 5 bases remained unmatched. Germline V gene lookup returns CDR1 GTSNPN and CDR2 SVGIG (reference sequence). The CDR3 sequence: CAWSRGSRYNEQFF. DNA of the CDR3: TGTGCCTGGAGTCGCGGGAGTCGATACAATGAGCAGTTCTTC. The full variable domain, its missing parts supplied by reference TRBV30 and TRBJ2-1, is SQTIHQWPATLVQPVGSPLSLECTVEGTSNPNLYWYRQAAGRGLQLLFYSVGIGQISSEVPQNLSASRPQDRQFILSSKKLLLSDSGFYLCAWSRGSRYNEQFFGPGTRLTVL.

CDR3 bases: TGCGCCAGCAGCCAAGGGACTAGCCGGAGAAACAATGAGCAGTTCTTC. Translated: CASSQGTSRRNNEQFF. This chain connects TRBV4-1 to TRBJ2-1; 8 nucleotides match TRBD2. CDR3 length: 16 amino acids. Germline assignment: CDR1 MGHRA and CDR2 YSYEKL. The junction had 7 bases not matched to a gene; V was cut back by 1 base and J by 5 bases.

CDR3 nucleotides: TGTGCCAGCAGACGGGATGGGGGACCGGCCCCCTACGAGCAGTACTTC. It yields the protein CASRRDGGPAPYEQYF. The chain uses TRBV28 and TRBJ2-7, with D tentatively TRBD1 or TRBD2 (5 bases each). The V gene lost 6 bases and the J gene lost 2 bases, with 20 bases spanning the gap. The CDR3 sequence is 16 residues long. The germline V gene encodes CDR1 MDHEN and CDR2 SYDVKM.

This clone was detected only once. This chain uses TRBV2 with TRBJ2-2, with 10 bases aligning to TRBD2. This CDR3 region has 15 residues. The germline V gene encodes CDR1 SNHLY and CDR2 FYNNEI. The junction had 4 bases not matched to a gene; V was cut back by 4 bases and J by 5 bases. DNA for the CDR3: TGTGCCAGCAGTGTGCAGCGGGAGGGGACCGGGGAGCTGTTTTTT. It codes for CASSVQREGTGELFF.

This clone is a singleton in its sample. V and J are TRBV28 and TRBJ2-1; maybe TRBD2 (6 bases). The V gene's germline CDR1 is MDHEN and CDR2 SYDVKM. CDR3 length equals 14 residues. Trimming took off 3 bases at V and 7 bases at J, with 13 bases between the two ends. The CDR3 nucleotides read TGTGCCAGCAGTTTTACGTGGGAGGTAAATGAGCAGTTCTTC. Protein: CASSFTWEVNEQFF.

In this sample, this clone turned up a few times. V and J are TRBV6-1 and TRBJ1-1; tentatively, D is TRBD1 (5 bases). V lost 4 bases and J 5 bases, leaving 14 bases between the germline ends. The V gene's germline CDR1 is MNHNS and CDR2 SASEGT. This CDR3 is built from 14 residues. The CDR3 DNA follows: TGTGCCAGCAGTGTTGACGGGGGAAGGACTGAAGCTTTCTTT. This gives the protein CASSVDGGRTEAFF.

The chain is built from TRBV28 and TRBJ2-1; D perhaps matches TRBD2 (5 bases). CDR3 size: 15 residues. V was shortened by 5 bases and J by 10 bases, with 21 bases between the two germline ends. Germline CDR1 MDHEN, CDR2 SYDVKM. The CDR3 coding sequence is TGTGCCAGCAGTCCGGTGACCACTTATACGGGGGAGCAGTTCTTC. Its translation: CASSPVTTYTGEQFF.

The chain carries TRBV5-4 and TRBJ2-1; D remains ambiguous. The CDR3 runs 15 residues. Germline V gene data show CDR1 as SGHNT and CDR2 as YYREEE (reference sequence). V was cut by 1 base and J by 1 base, with 9 bases left in between. The CDR3 sequence is CASSLRTVSYNEQFF. The CDR3 DNA sequence: TGTGCCAGCAGCTTGAGAACAGTTTCCTACAATGAGCAGTTCTTC. The whole variable domain, remainder taken from reference TRBV5-4 and TRBJ2-1, is ETGVTQSPTHLIKTRGQQVTLRCSSQSGHNTVSWYQQALGQGPQFIFQYYREEENGRGNFPPRFSGLQFPNYSSELNVNALELDDSALYLCASSLRTVSYNEQFFGPGTRLTVL.

The rearrangement joins TRBV27 to TRBJ1-1, with 7 bases that match TRBD1. CDR3 length: 15 residues. The germline V gene encodes CDR1 MNHEY and CDR2 SMNVEV (reference sequence). J gave up 1 base and V 5 bases, and 7 bases lay outside the gene matches. The CDR3 coding sequence is TGTGCCAGCAGTATCCGACAGGGCGCGAACACTGAAGCTTTCTTT. It encodes CASSIRQGANTEAFF.

This chain links TRBV6-1 with TRBJ2-2; tentatively, D is TRBD1 or TRBD2 (5 bases each). The CDR3 sequence is 14 residues long. CDR1 is MNHNS and CDR2 is SASEGT in the germline V gene. Trimming pared 6 bases from V and 6 bases from J, leaving 14 bases between. The CDR3 is CASSTRGDAGELFF. The DNA of the CDR3 is TGTGCCAGCAGCACTAGGGGAGACGCCGGGGAGCTGTTTTTT.

This rearrangement joins TRBV28 to TRBJ2-7, with a weak D call TRBD2 (6 bases). V gave up 4 bases and J gave up 0 bases, with 19 bases separating them. Germline loops: CDR1 MDHEN, CDR2 SYDVKM. This CDR3 spans 17 amino acids. Written as DNA, the CDR3 is TGTGCCAGCAGTTCACCAGGAATAGCGGACCCCTCCTACGAGCAGTACTTC. Translated, it gives CASSSPGIADPSYEQYF. The variable domain in full, completed from reference TRBV28 and TRBJ2-7, reads DVKVTQSSRYLVKRTGEKVFLECVQDMDHENMFWYRQDPGLGLRLIYFSYDVKMKEKGDIPEGYSVSREKKERFSLILESASTNQTSMYLCASSSPGIADPSYEQYFGPGTRLTVT.

CDR3 nucleotides: TGTGCCAGCAGTGACTCTTGGGGAACCGGGGAGCTGTTTTTT. Translation gives CASSDSWGTGELFF. The chain recombines TRBV6-4 with TRBJ2-2; D call uncertain. V lost 0 bases and J 5 bases, leaving 7 bases between the germline ends. The CDR3 runs 14 residues. Germline lookup yields CDR1 MRHNA and CDR2 SNTAGT.

This clone was recorded only once. An end of the junction does not agree with germline; a read error may underlie this. This rearrangement joins TRBV6-5 to TRBJ2-3; 7 positions match TRBD2. The CDR3 is 14 residues long. CDR1 MNHEY and CDR2 SVGAGI come from the germline V gene. The CDR3 bases are TGTGCCAGCAGTGGGCCGATTACTAGCGTAGACCCCAATTTT. Translated: CASSGPITSVDPNF.

The chain uses TRBV30 and TRBJ1-5, with a weak D call TRBD1 (6 bases). Germline values: CDR1 GTSNPN, CDR2 SVGIG (reference sequence). The CDR3 has 14 residues. Trimming left V 2 bases short and J 5 bases short, with 13 bases between. This CDR3 is CAWSPKTGYQPQHF. Here the CDR3 DNA reads TGTGCCTGGAGTCCAAAAACAGGGTATCAGCCCCAGCATTTT.

The rearrangement links TRBV7-2 to TRBJ1-1; 7 positions match TRBD1. The CDR3 runs to 14 residues. Trimming at V came to 3 bases and at J to 5 bases, leaving 6 bases not matched to a gene. Germline CDR1 and CDR2: SGHTA and FQGNSA. CDR3 sequence (DNA): TGTGCCAGCAGCTTGGTGACAGGGCGGACTGAAGCTTTCTTT. Residues: CASSLVTGRTEAFF.

The chain uses TRBV5-1 and TRBJ2-2; D not resolved. The germline gives CDR1 SGHRS, CDR2 YFSETQ. The length of the CDR3 is 14 residues. V was shortened by 5 bases and J by 4 bases, with 12 bases between the two germline ends. The CDR3 bases are TGCGCCAGCAGTTCGGGCAGCCCCACCGGGGAGCTGTTTTTT. It yields the protein CASSSGSPTGELFF. The full variable domain, with the rest looked up from reference TRBV5-1 and TRBJ2-2, is KAGVTQTPRYLIKTRGQQVTLSCSPISGHRSVSWYQQTPGQGLQFLFEYFSETQRNKGNFPGRFSGRQFSNSRSEMNVSTLELGDSALYLCASSSGSPTGELFFGEGSRLTVL.

The J gene is TRBJ2-1, the V gene TRBV7-3; TRBD2 matches at 7 bases. The CDR3 is 17 residues long. In germline, CDR1 is SGHTA, CDR2 FQGTGA. J lost 6 bases, V lost 4 bases, and 15 bases had no gene match. CDR3 nucleotide sequence: TGTGCCAGCAGCTCGGGTAGCTTCGGGGAGGGAGGCAATGAGCAGTTCTTC. Translating it yields CASSSGSFGEGGNEQFF.

This clone has a handful of counts. V gene TRBV27 combines with J gene TRBJ2-7; 7 bases line up with TRBD2. The CDR3 spans 13 residues. V dropped 3 bases and J dropped 10; count of bases not matched to a gene: 9. Germline CDR1 MNHEY, CDR2 SMNVEV (reference sequence). The CDR3 sequence: CASSFRLADKQYF. CDR3 DNA sequence: TGTGCCAGCAGTTTTAGGCTAGCGGATAAACAGTACTTC.

This clone has only a few counts. The V gene is TRBV7-9, the J gene TRBJ2-5, with a weak D call TRBD1 (6 bases). This CDR3 is 15 amino acids long. CDR1 is SEHNR and CDR2 is FQNEAQ in the germline V gene (reference sequence). Trimming left V 7 bases short and J 1 base short, with 16 bases between. The chain's CDR3 is CASTDLTGVQETQYF. CDR3 nucleotide sequence: TGTGCCAGCACCGACTTGACAGGAGTCCAAGAGACCCAGTACTTC.

This chain links TRBV5-6 with TRBJ2-3; maybe TRBD2 (7 bases). This CDR3 is 15 amino acids long. Germline V lookup: CDR1 SGHDT, CDR2 YYEEEE. Trimming shortened V by 7 bases and J by 0 bases, and 15 bases separated the two germline ends. Here the CDR3 reads CASLRGAGSTDTQYF. CDR3 coding DNA: TGTGCCAGCCTCCGGGGGGCGGGGAGCACAGATACGCAGTATTTT.

The chain uses TRBV12-5 and TRBJ2-1; D uncertain. V was shortened by 8 bases and J by 5 bases, with 13 bases between the two germline ends. The CDR3 totals 13 residues. CDR1 and CDR2 (germline): LGHNT, FRNRAP. CDR3 in DNA: TGTGCTAGTTGTAGGCTAGAGGACAATGAGCAGTTCTTC. It codes for CASCRLEDNEQFF.

The V gene is TRBV2, the J gene TRBJ2-7, with D possibly TRBD2 on 6 matching bases. Trimming cost V 3 bases and J 4 bases, with 22 bases left between them. There are 17 residues in the CDR3. The germline CDR1 and CDR2 sequences are SNHLY and FYNNEI. CDR3: CASSDEVVGGEIYEQYF. Written as DNA, the CDR3 is TGTGCCAGCAGTGATGAGGTCGTTGGAGGGGAAATATACGAGCAGTACTTC. Based on the CDR3 plus reference TRBV2 and TRBJ2-7, the full variable domain is EPEVTQTPSHQVTQMGQEVILRCVPISNHLYFYWYRQILGQKVEFLVSFYNNEISEKSEIFDDQFSVERPDGSNFTLKIRSTKLEDSAMYFCASSDEVVGGEIYEQYFGPGTRLTVT.

The chain has TRBV5-8 and TRBJ2-7; TRBD1 matches 9 bases. The V gene end was trimmed by 4 bases and the J gene end by 6 bases; junction bases not matched to a gene: 17. The CDR3 runs 17 residues. CDR1 is SGHTS and CDR2 is YDEGEE in the germline V gene. CDR3 sequence: CASSPRRGQGMRGEQYF. In DNA form, the CDR3 reads TGTGCCAGCAGCCCGCGTAGGGGACAGGGTATGAGGGGCGAGCAGTACTTC.

CDR3 protein: CASSWGINTETQYF. The CDR3 nucleotides are TGTGCCAGCAGCTGGGGGATCAACACGGAGACCCAGTACTTC. The V and J genes are TRBV11-2 and TRBJ2-5; the D call may be TRBD1 or TRBD2 (5 bases each). This CDR3 region has 14 residues. From germline, CDR1 is SGHAT and CDR2 FQNNGV. V was trimmed by 4 bases and J by 5 bases, leaving 14 bases between them.

The rearrangement uses TRBV28 and TRBJ2-7; the match to TRBD2 covers 7 bases. The CDR3 extends over 12 amino acids. Trimming took 8 bases from V and 6 from J; bases not matched to a gene: 7. Germline values: CDR1 MDHEN, CDR2 SYDVKM. CDR3 nucleotide sequence: TGTGCCAGCCGGGAGGCCGGGACCGAGCAGTACTTC. This encodes CASREAGTEQYF.

Note on this clone: Distinct nucleotide sequences in the sample also encode this CDR3. This rearrangement joins TRBV6-1 to TRBJ1-1; tentative D call: TRBD1 (6 bases). Germline CDR1 reads MNHNS; CDR2 reads SASEGT. CDR3 size: 13 residues. V lost 2 bases and J 5 bases, leaving 9 bases between the germline ends. CDR3 coding DNA: TGTGCCAGCAGTGAATTAGGGGGAACTGAAGCTTTCTTT. This sequence encodes CASSELGGTEAFF.

The rearrangement uses TRBV15 and TRBJ1-6; no clear D. V gave up 0 bases and J gave up 10 bases, with 7 bases separating them. The germline CDR1 and CDR2 sequences are LNHNV and YYDKDF (reference sequence). The CDR3 is 13 residues long. The CDR3 sequence is CATSREVRSPLHF. The CDR3 DNA follows: TGTGCCACCAGCAGAGAGGTTCGGTCACCCCTCCACTTT.

This chain uses TRBV27 with TRBJ2-3, with D uncertain. The germline V gene has CDR1 MNHEY and CDR2 SMNVEV (reference sequence). The length of the CDR3 is 13 residues. V shed 5 bases and J shed 4 bases, with 10 bases lying between them. The CDR3 DNA reads as TGTGCCAGCAGTATGGCCCGCCCAGATACGCAGTATTTT. This translates into CASSMARPDTQYF.

This clone was detected only once. The chain carries TRBV6-1 and TRBJ2-2; D unclear. V lost 9 bases and J 5 bases, leaving 19 bases between the germline ends. This CDR3 comprises 15 residues. Germline V gene lookup returns CDR1 MNHNS and CDR2 SASEGT. This CDR3 reads CASSSSPRSTGELFF. CDR3 coding DNA: TGTGCCAGTTCCTCGAGCCCGAGAAGTACCGGGGAGCTGTTTTTT.